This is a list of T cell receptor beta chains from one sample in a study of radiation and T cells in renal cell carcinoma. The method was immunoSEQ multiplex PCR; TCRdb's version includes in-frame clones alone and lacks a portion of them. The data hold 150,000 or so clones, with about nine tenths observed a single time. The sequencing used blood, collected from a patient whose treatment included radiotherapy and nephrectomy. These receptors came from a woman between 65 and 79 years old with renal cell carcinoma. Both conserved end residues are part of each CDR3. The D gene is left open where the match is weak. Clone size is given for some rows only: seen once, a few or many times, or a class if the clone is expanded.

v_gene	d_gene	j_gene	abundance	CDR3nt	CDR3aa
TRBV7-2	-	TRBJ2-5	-	TGTGCCAGCAGCTTATTACGCGTCAGCGGCGGGGAGACCCAGTACTTC	CASSLLRVSGGETQYF
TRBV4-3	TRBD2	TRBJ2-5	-	TGCGCCAGCAGCCACGGACTAGCACAAGAGACCCAGTACTTC	CASSHGLAQETQYF
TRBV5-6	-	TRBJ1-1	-	TGTGCCAGCAGCCGTTTGATTACTGAAGCTTTCTTT	CASSRLITEAFF
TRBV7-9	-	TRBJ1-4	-	TGTGCCAGCAGCCTTGAAATCCATGAAAAACTGTTTTTT	CASSLEIHEKLFF
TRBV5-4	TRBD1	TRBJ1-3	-	TGTGCCAGCAGCAAACAGGGGGCTAGTGGAAACACCATATATTTT	CASSKQGASGNTIYF
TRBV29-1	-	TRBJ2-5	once	TGCAGCGTCGACGGCGAATGGGAGACCCAGTACTTC	CSVDGEWETQYF
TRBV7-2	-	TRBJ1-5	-	TGTGCCAGCAGCCTACGACAGGGCAATCAGCCCCAGCATTTT	CASSLRQGNQPQHF
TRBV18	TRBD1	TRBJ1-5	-	TGTGCCAGCTCACTGACAGGGCGAGCTGGTGGTAGCAATCAGCCCCAGCATTTT	CASSLTGRAGGSNQPQHF
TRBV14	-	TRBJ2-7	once	TGTGCCAGCAGCCAAGATGGCACAGTTTTGGACGAGCAGTACTTC	CASSQDGTVLDEQYF
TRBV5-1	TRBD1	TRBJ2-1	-	TGCGCCAGCAGCACCCACAGGGGCCATGAGCAGTTCTTC	CASSTHRGHEQFF
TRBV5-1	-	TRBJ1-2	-	TGCGCCAGCAGCTTTGAAGGGCGAGGCTATGGCTACACCTTC	CASSFEGRGYGYTF
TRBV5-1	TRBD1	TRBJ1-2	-	TGCGCCAGCAGCTTGGTCGTGCAGGGGGCAAACTATGGCTACACCTTC	CASSLVVQGANYGYTF
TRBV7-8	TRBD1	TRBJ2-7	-	TGTGCCAGCAGCTTTGCGGACAGGGGGCTATCCTACGAGCAGTACTTC	CASSFADRGLSYEQYF
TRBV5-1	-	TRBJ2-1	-	TGCGCCAGCAGCGATCTGGACGGCGATGAGCAGTTCTTC	CASSDLDGDEQFF
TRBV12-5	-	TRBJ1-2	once	TGTGCTAGTGGTTATGAGTTCGGCTATGGCTACACCTTC	CASGYEFGYGYTF
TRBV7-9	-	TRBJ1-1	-	TGTGCCAGCAGCCTCAATAACAGGGATGAAGCTTTCTTT	CASSLNNRDEAFF
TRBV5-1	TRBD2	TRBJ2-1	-	TGCGCCAGCAGCTCGTTAGCGGGGGGACCCTGGAATGAGCAGTTCTTC	CASSSLAGGPWNEQFF
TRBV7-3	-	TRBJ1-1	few	TGTGCCAGCAGCATCGGGACCTCCGGTGCCACTGAAGCTTTCTTT	CASSIGTSGATEAFF
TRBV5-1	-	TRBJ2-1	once	TGCGCCAGCAGCTTAGCGGGTTCCTACAATGAGCAGTTCTTC	CASSLAGSYNEQFF
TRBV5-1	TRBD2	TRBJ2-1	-	TGCGCCAGCGGACTAGCGGGGGGGCCTCGCTCCTACAATGAGCAGTTCTTC	CASGLAGGPRSYNEQFF
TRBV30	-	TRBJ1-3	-	TGTGCCTGGAGCCAGACGATTCCGAGAGGAAACACCATATATTTT	CAWSQTIPRGNTIYF
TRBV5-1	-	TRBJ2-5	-	TGCGCCAGCAGCTTTGAGTGGGCCGGAGAGACCCAGTACTTC	CASSFEWAGETQYF
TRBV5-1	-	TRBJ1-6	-	TGCGCCAGCAGCCCCCAGGGGTCTAATAATTCACCCCTCCACTTT	CASSPQGSNNSPLHF
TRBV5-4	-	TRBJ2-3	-	TGTGCCAGCAGCCCTGTCTCGACTCCTCCCACAGATACGCAGTATTTT	CASSPVSTPPTDTQYF
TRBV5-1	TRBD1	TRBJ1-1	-	TGCGCCAGCAGCTTGGGGGCGGACAGGGCGCGGGGAACGGCTTTCTTT	CASSLGADRARGTAFF
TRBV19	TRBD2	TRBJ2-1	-	TGTGCCAGTAGTACGACTAGCGGGGGGGCCTCGGGTAGGAATGAGCAGTTCTTC	CASSTTSGGASGRNEQFF
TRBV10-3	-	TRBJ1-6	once	TGTGCCATCTCCTTGGGGCCCAATAATTCACCCCTCCACTTT	CAISLGPNNSPLHF
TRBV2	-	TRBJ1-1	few	TGTGCCAGCAGTTACGGTGAAGCTTTCTTT	CASSYGEAFF
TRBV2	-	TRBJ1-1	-	TGTGCCAGCAGTGAAGTTATTCGGGACACTGAAGCTTTCTTT	CASSEVIRDTEAFF
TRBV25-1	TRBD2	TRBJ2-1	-	TGTGCCAGCATGGTAGCGGGGGGGTTGAATGAGCAGTTCTTC	CASMVAGGLNEQFF
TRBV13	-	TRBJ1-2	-	TGTGCCAGCAGCTTAGGCGATGCAGGTGGGACCTATGGCTACACCTTC	CASSLGDAGGTYGYTF
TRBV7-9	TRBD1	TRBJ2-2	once	TGTGCCAGCAGCTTAGCGTGGGACAGGGGCTGGGACACCGGGGAGCTGTTTTTT	CASSLAWDRGWDTGELFF
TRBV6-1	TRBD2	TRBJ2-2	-	TGTGCCAGCAGTGCAATGACTAGCCCTGGTTCCGGGGAGCTGTTTTTT	CASSAMTSPGSGELFF
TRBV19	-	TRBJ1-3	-	TGTGCCAGTAGTGTGACTGGACGGTCGTCTGGAAACACCATATATTTT	CASSVTGRSSGNTIYF
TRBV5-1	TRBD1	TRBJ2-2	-	TGCGCCAGCACCGGGACAGGTAACACCGGGGAGCTGTTTTTT	CASTGTGNTGELFF
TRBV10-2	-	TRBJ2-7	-	TGCGCCAGCATTAGGGATAGCCAAATAACCTACGAGCAGTACTTC	CASIRDSQITYEQYF
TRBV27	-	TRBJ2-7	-	TGTGCCAGCAGCCCTTCGAGTACGAGAGAGCAGTACTTC	CASSPSSTREQYF
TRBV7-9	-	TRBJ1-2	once	TGTGCCAGCAGCCCTTACAGGGACGACTATGGCTACACCTTC	CASSPYRDDYGYTF
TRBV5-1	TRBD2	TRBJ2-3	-	TGCGCCAGCAGCCCTAGCGGGGTGTCTGGTACGCAGTATTTT	CASSPSGVSGTQYF
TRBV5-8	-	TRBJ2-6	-	TGTGCCAGCAGCTTCGCAGGGGTGGATGGGGCCAACGTCCTGACTTTC	CASSFAGVDGANVLTF
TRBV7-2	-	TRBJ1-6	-	TGTGCCAGCAGCTTCCAGGGCACCGGACCCCTCCACTTT	CASSFQGTGPLHF
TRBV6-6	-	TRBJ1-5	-	TGTGCCAGCAGTTACGGAACAGCCAATCAGCCCCAGCATTTT	CASSYGTANQPQHF
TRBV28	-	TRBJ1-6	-	TGTGCCAGCAGTAGCCAGAGGGGGTATAATTCACCCCTCCACTTT	CASSSQRGYNSPLHF
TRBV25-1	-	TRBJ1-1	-	TGTGCCAGCAGCGGATTAGCAGGGGCGCGGACTGAAGCTTTCTTT	CASSGLAGARTEAFF
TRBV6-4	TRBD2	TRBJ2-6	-	TGTGCCAGCAGCGGGACTAGTTCGGGTGGGGCCAACGTCCTGACTTTC	CASSGTSSGGANVLTF
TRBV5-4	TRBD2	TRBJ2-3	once	TGTGCCAGCACCTCGGGACTAACTACCACAGATACGCAGTATTTT	CASTSGLTTTDTQYF
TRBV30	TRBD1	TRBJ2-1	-	TGTGCCTGGGGTTTCGACAGGGGGGCCAATGAGCAGTTCTTC	CAWGFDRGANEQFF
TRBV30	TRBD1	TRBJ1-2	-	TGTGCCTGGAGTGTACGTGGGACAGCCTATGGCTACACCTTC	CAWSVRGTAYGYTF
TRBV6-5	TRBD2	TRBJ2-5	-	TGTGCCAGCAGTATAGCGGGGGTGCAAGAGACCCAGTACTTC	CASSIAGVQETQYF
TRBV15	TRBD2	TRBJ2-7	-	TGTGCCACCAGCAGAGATCTAGCGGGGGGGTCGTACGAGCAGTACTTC	CATSRDLAGGSYEQYF
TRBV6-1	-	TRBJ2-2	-	TGTGCCAGCAGTCCGGGGAGGAACACCGGGGAGCTGTTTTTT	CASSPGRNTGELFF
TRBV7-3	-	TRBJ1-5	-	TGTGCCAGCAGCTTTAGTATAACGCAGCCCCAGCATTTT	CASSFSITQPQHF
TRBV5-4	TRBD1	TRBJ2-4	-	TGTGCCAGCAGCTACGTAGGGACAGGGGGCGGCAAAAACATTCAGTACTTC	CASSYVGTGGGKNIQYF
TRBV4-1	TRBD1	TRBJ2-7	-	TGCGCCAGCAGCCAAGATTCCGGGACAGGGCCCTACGAGCAGTACTTC	CASSQDSGTGPYEQYF
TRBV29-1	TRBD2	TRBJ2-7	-	TGCAGCGTGGGAAGCGGGGGGCACTACGAGCAGTACTTC	CSVGSGGHYEQYF